This TCR beta chain was recovered during a study of T cell repertoires in cytomegalovirus infection. TCRdb independently ran MiXCR on the reads; one entry per CDR3 protein. This table has hundreds of thousands of distinct CDR3 sequences, 25% to 40% appearing once. The CDR3 is 14 amino acids. The V and J ends lost 6 bases and 5 bases, in that order; junction bases with no gene match: 11. Germline CDR1 reads SGHDT; CDR2 reads YYEEEE. This clonotype occurred a few times. Sequenced material: PBMCs. This TCR came from a human donor in good health (CMV status not recorded). Some clones in this sample may be carry-over from other donors' samples. The chain uses TRBV5-6 and TRBJ2-7; 7 bases align to TRBD1. The chain's CDR3 is CASTYRTGVDEQYF. The CDR3 DNA reads TGTGCCAGCACCTATCGGACAGGCGTCGACGAGCAGTACTTC.